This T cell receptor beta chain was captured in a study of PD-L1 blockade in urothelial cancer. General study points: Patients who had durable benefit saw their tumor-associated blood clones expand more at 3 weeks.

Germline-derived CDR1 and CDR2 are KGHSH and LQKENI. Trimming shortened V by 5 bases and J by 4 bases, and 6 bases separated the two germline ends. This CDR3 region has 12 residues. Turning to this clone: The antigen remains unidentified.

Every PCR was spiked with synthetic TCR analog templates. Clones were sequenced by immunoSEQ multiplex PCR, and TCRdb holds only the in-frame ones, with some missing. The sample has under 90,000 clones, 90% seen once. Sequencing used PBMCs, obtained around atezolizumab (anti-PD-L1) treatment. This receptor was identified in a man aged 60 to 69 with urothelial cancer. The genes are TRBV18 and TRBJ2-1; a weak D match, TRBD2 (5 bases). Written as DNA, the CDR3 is TGTGCCAGCTCAAGGACTTACAATGAGCAGTTCTTC. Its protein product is CASSRTYNEQFF.